This T cell receptor (beta chain) derives from a study of control samples from healthy donors and cancer patients. The repertoire was sequenced with immunoSEQ multiplex PCR; TCRdb's copy has only in-frame clones and lacks some. The sample lists under 200,000 clones, just under 95% occurring once. The length of the CDR3 is 15 residues. Germline-derived CDR1 and CDR2 are MNHEY and SVGAGI. V was shortened by 2 bases and J by 2 bases, with 13 bases between the two germline ends. The genes are TRBV6-5 and TRBJ2-7; possible D gene TRBD1, 6 bases. What was sequenced was blood. The clonotype originates from a woman aged 40 to 50 in good health. CDR3 coding DNA: TGTGCCAGCAGTTACGGGGGCTTAGACCCCTACGAGCAGTACTTC. Amino acid sequence: CASSYGGLDPYEQYF.